These 16 T cell receptor beta chains came from one sample sequenced in a study of identical twins. TCRdb recomputed calls from the 5' RACE reads with MiXCR, one row per CDR3 protein. The sample shows around 340,000 distinct CDR3 sequences, approximately 8.8% of them seen only once. The sequenced material came from naive T cells sorted from blood. The source is a woman in her fifties or sixties in good health.

With respect to this clonotype: A read error may explain this, as a much larger clone is one base away. The chain has TRBV4-1 and TRBJ2-1; D perhaps matches TRBD1 (6 bases). V was shortened by 1 base and J by 11 bases, with 12 bases between the two germline ends. The CDR3 has 13 residues. The V gene's germline CDR1 is MGHRA and CDR2 YSYEKL. CDR3 sequence (DNA): TGCGCCAGCAGCCAAGGAGGGGGTTATCAGCAGTTCTTC. It yields the protein CASSQGGGYQQFF.

J is TRBJ2-1 and V is TRBV2; 8 positions agree with TRBD1. The CDR3 contains 16 residues. With V trimmed by 7 bases and J by 4 bases, 12 bases remained unmatched. The germline gives CDR1 SNHLY, CDR2 FYNNEI. The CDR3 loop is CASMSTRDRTYNEQFF. CDR3 sequence (DNA): TGTGCCAGCATGAGCACCCGGGACAGGACATACAATGAGCAGTTCTTC.

The sample holds a few counts of this clonotype. V is TRBV9 and J is TRBJ1-2; 7 bases agree with TRBD1. Germline V gene lookup returns CDR1 SGDLS and CDR2 YYNGEE. The CDR3 consists of 17 residues. V shed 3 bases, J shed 0 bases, and the junction held 11 bases outside the gene matches. In DNA form, the CDR3 reads TGTGCCAGCAGCGGATTCGGGACAGCGATTACTAACTATGGCTACACCTTC. Residues: CASSGFGTAITNYGYTF.

This clonotype has only a few counts. The V and J genes are TRBV12-3 or TRBV12-4 and TRBJ2-7, with 8 positions matching TRBD1. Germline trimming cut 6 bases from V and 7 bases from J; bases unmatched to any gene: 11. CDR3 size: 14 residues. The CDR3 nucleotides are TGTGCCAGCAGGACTAAGGACAGGGCGGGGGAGCAGTACTTC. Its protein product is CASRTKDRAGEQYF.

This chain connects TRBV5-4 to TRBJ2-5; D is possibly TRBD2 (5 bases). Trimming stripped 4 bases from V and 5 bases from J, with 15 bases between. CDR3 length: 14 amino acids. Per germline, CDR1 SGHNT and CDR2 YYREEE (reference sequence). The CDR3 DNA reads as TGTGCCAGCAGCCCCCGGGGAGAAGGCGAGACCCAGTACTTC. Amino acids: CASSPRGEGETQYF.

In its sample, this clonotype was seen many times. The chain combines TRBV20-1 with TRBJ2-1, with D tentatively TRBD2 (5 bases). V lost 0 bases, J lost 6 bases, and 15 bases lay in between. CDR3 length: 15 amino acids. Germline CDR1 is DFQATT and CDR2 is SNEGSKA (reference sequence). The CDR3 coding sequence is TGCAGTGCTAGAGATCCCGCACTAGGTCTCAATGAGCAGTTCTTC. Protein product: CSARDPALGLNEQFF.

This chain connects TRBV20-1 to TRBJ1-1; D might be TRBD1 (6 bases). V lost 4 bases, J lost 7 bases, and 7 bases lay in between. The germline V gene encodes CDR1 DFQATT and CDR2 SNEGSKA (reference sequence). The CDR3 loop spans 10 amino acids. In DNA form, the CDR3 reads TGCAGTGCTAACAGGGTTGAAGCTTTCTTT. This gives the protein CSANRVEAFF.

This clonotype was seen many times. The chain has TRBV7-6 and TRBJ1-4, with D possibly being TRBD1 (5 bases). V was shortened by 0 bases and J by 6 bases, with 20 bases between the two germline ends. CDR1 and CDR2 from the germline V gene are SGHVS and FNYEAQ. The CDR3 spans 18 residues. The CDR3 coding sequence is TGTGCCAGCAGCTTAGCGTGGGCCGTCGGGGCTCAGTATGAAAAACTGTTTTTT. Protein product: CASSLAWAVGAQYEKLFF.

The sample holds many counts of this clonotype. This chain links TRBV12-3 or TRBV12-4 with TRBJ2-5, with a possible D match to TRBD1 (5 bases). The CDR3 is 15 residues long. Trimming took 6 bases from V and 1 from J, leaving 15 bases between them. The CDR3 region is CASSQGARTQETQYF. As DNA, the CDR3 is TGTGCCAGCAGCCAGGGTGCACGGACCCAAGAGACCCAGTACTTC.

CDR3 protein: CASSYRQILAKNIQYF. The CDR3, as DNA: TGTGCCAGCAGCTACCGACAGATACTAGCCAAAAACATTCAGTACTTC. The genes are TRBV7-2 and TRBJ2-4; tentative D call: TRBD1 (5 bases). Looked up from germline, CDR1 is SGHTA and CDR2 is FQGNSA. The CDR3 contains 16 residues. V was trimmed by 4 bases and J by 0 bases, leaving 13 bases between them.

There are many counts of this clonotype. As DNA, the CDR3 is TGCAGTGCAAGAAGTCAAGCGGAGACTGAAGCTTTCTTT. Amino acids: CSARSQAETEAFF. V gene TRBV20-1 combines with J gene TRBJ1-1; D unresolved. V gave up 6 bases and J gave up 5 bases, with 16 bases separating them. CDR1 and CDR2 from the germline V gene are DFQATT and SNEGSKA (reference sequence). The CDR3 consists of 13 residues.

The chain combines TRBV12-5 with TRBJ1-2; 8 positions agree with TRBD1. The ends lost 5 bases at V and 4 bases at J; junction bases unmatched: 12. This CDR3 has 16 residues. Per germline, CDR1 LGHNT and CDR2 FRNRAP. The CDR3 nucleotides are TGTGCTAGTGGTCTACAGGGGGATTGGTACGTCTATGGCTACACCTTC. Protein sequence: CASGLQGDWYVYGYTF.

A few counts support this clonotype. V gene TRBV24-1 combines with J gene TRBJ2-2, with D unresolved. V lost 9 bases to trimming and J lost 9 bases, with 13 bases between them. In germline, CDR1 is KGHDR, CDR2 SFDVKD. CDR3 size: 12 residues. The CDR3: CATQSVLRELFF. The CDR3 DNA reads TGTGCCACCCAGTCGGTTTTGCGGGAGCTGTTTTTT.

This clonotype has at least ten counts. The rearrangement uses TRBV29-1 and TRBJ2-7; D unclear. The CDR3 sequence is 11 residues long. V lost 2 bases, J lost 6 bases, and 8 bases lay in between. Germline lookup yields CDR1 SQVTM and CDR2 ANQGSEA. CDR3 sequence reads: CSVEFRFEQYF. CDR3 bases: TGCAGCGTTGAATTTCGGTTCGAGCAGTACTTC.

This clonotype was counted a few times. The rearrangement uses TRBV5-5 and TRBJ2-5; D perhaps matches TRBD1 (6 bases). Trimming pared 3 bases from V and 0 bases from J, leaving 12 bases between. The CDR3 is 15 amino acids. CDR1 and CDR2 (germline): SGHKS, YYEKEE (reference sequence). CDR3 bases: TGTGCCAGCAGCTCCCCGACAGGCCACCAAGAGACCCAGTACTTC. Amino acids: CASSSPTGHQETQYF.

This clonotype was counted ten times or more. This sequence joins TRBV20-1 and TRBJ1-4, with D uncertain. V was shortened by 6 bases and J by 4 bases, with 18 bases between the two germline ends. Germline V gene lookup returns CDR1 DFQATT and CDR2 SNEGSKA (reference sequence). The CDR3 loop spans 15 amino acids. The CDR3 nucleotides are TGCAGTGCGGACCATGCGGCGGCTCTTAATGAAAAACTGTTTTTT. Amino acid sequence: CSADHAAALNEKLFF.